A single sample is the source of the 5 T cell receptor beta chains below, sequenced in a study of OX40 agonist ivuxolimab in advanced cancers. Libraries were prepared by immunoSEQ multiplex PCR; TCRdb keeps only in-frame clonotypes and omits some of them. The sample shows around 67,000 clones, 75% to 85% of them seen only once. Sequencing used CD4+ or CD8+ T cells sorted from blood, obtained in a trial of the OX40 agonist ivuxolimab. Receptor source: an adult with an advanced solid tumor such as melanoma, head and neck, liver or kidney cancer.

The V and J genes are TRBV2 and TRBJ2-2; a possible D gene is TRBD2 (6 bases). The germline V and J ends were trimmed by 6 bases and 3 bases, with 11 bases remaining between them. Germline loops: CDR1 SNHLY, CDR2 FYNNEI. This CDR3 is 14 amino acids long. The CDR3 region is CASRDYRHTGELFF. In DNA, the CDR3 is TGTGCCAGCAGGGACTACCGCCACACCGGGGAGCTGTTTTTT.

The chain combines TRBV5-5 with TRBJ1-6; D ambiguous. Trimming cost V 3 bases and J 9 bases, with 7 bases left between them. The germline gives CDR1 SGHKS, CDR2 YYEKEE (reference sequence). This CDR3 spans 12 amino acids. The CDR3 DNA sequence: TGTGCCAGCAGCTCTCGGGGTTCACCCCTCCACTTT. Protein: CASSSRGSPLHF.

The V and J genes are TRBV6-5 and TRBJ2-7; possible D gene TRBD2, 5 bases. Germline V gives CDR1 MNHEY, CDR2 SVGAGI. This CDR3 is 13 amino acids long. Trimming stripped 6 bases from V and 3 bases from J, with 12 bases between. CDR3 bases: TGTGCCAGCAGAACGGGAAAATTCTACGAGCAGTACTTC. Protein product: CASRTGKFYEQYF.

V is TRBV19 and J is TRBJ2-7; TRBD1 agrees at 7 bases. The junction had 3 bases not matched to a gene; V was cut back by 1 base and J by 3 bases. CDR3 size: 14 residues. In germline, CDR1 is LNHDA, CDR2 SQIVND (reference sequence). The DNA for the CDR3 is TGTGCCAGTAGTATAGCGGGACAGAACTACGAGCAGTACTTC. It specifies CASSIAGQNYEQYF.

The chain combines TRBV28 with TRBJ1-1, with D unclear. Trimming removed 7 bases from V and 1 base from J, with 10 bases in between. The CDR3 is 13 amino acids. CDR1 and CDR2 (germline): MDHEN, SYDVKM. CDR3 protein: CASNHPGNTEAFF. The DNA of the CDR3 is TGTGCCAGCAATCATCCGGGGAACACTGAAGCTTTCTTT.